This T cell receptor beta chain was identified in a study of T cells in Graves' hyperthyroidism and ophthalmopathy. Study-wide findings and caveats: Most clonotypes expanded in thyroid above 0.001 were likewise present in blood.

RNA transcripts yielded amplified TCR beta CDR3 regions. The TCR CDR3 was amplified in a first-round RT-PCR using the HTBI primer set. TCRdb re-called the multiplex PCR reads with MiXCR, one entry per CDR3 protein. The data show 500,000 to 700,000 distinct CDR3 sequences, with approximately 15% seen just once and roughly 18% held by the top ten. Researchers defined stable Graves' hyperthyroidism as no ophthalmopathy progression within 18 months. Researchers barred patients who had uncontrolled infection, other autoimmune disease, pregnancy or lactation. In germline, CDR1 is SGHRS, CDR2 YFSETQ. The CDR3 length is 14 residues. V was clipped by 1 base and J by 3 bases, with 9 bases between them. There are a few counts of this clonotype. The antigen remains undetermined.

This receptor was obtained from a woman aged 18-29 years with Graves' hyperthyroidism. The V call is TRBV5-1, the J call TRBJ2-3; D is possibly TRBD2 (5 bases). The specimen sequenced was blood. Written as DNA, the CDR3 is TGCGCCAGCAGCTTGCCCGGGAAGACAGATACGCAGTATTTT. This gives the protein CASSLPGKTDTQYF.